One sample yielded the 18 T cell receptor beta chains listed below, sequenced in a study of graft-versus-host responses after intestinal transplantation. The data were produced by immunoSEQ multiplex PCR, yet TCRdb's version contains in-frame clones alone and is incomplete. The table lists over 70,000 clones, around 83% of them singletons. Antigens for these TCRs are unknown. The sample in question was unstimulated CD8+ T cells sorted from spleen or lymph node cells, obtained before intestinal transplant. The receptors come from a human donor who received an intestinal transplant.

CDR3 DNA: TGTGCCAGCAGTTTACGGGGGACTAGTGGCTCCAATGAGCAGTTCTTC. Amino acids: CASSLRGTSGSNEQFF. The chain employs TRBV28 and TRBJ2-1; 8 bases agree with TRBD2. Trimming at V came to 2 bases and at J to 6 bases, leaving 9 bases not matched to a gene. Germline values: CDR1 MDHEN, CDR2 SYDVKM. The CDR3 totals 16 residues.

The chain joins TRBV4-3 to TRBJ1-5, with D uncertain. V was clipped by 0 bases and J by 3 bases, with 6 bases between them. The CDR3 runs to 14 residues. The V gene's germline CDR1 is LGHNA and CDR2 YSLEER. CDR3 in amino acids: CASSQDRDNQPQHF. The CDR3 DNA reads TGCGCCAGCAGCCAAGACAGAGACAATCAGCCCCAGCATTTT.

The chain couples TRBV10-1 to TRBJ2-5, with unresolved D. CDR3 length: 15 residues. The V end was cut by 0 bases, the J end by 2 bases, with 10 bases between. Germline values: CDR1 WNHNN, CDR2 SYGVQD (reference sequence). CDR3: CASSESSGSQETQYF. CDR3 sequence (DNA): TGCGCCAGCAGTGAGTCCTCAGGATCGCAAGAGACCCAGTACTTC.

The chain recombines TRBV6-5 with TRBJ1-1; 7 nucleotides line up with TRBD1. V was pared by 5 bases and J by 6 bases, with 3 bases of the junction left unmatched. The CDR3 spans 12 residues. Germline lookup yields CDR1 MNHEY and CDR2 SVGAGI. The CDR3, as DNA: TGTGCCAGCAGTGGAGGGGGCCCTGAAGCTTTCTTT. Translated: CASSGGGPEAFF.

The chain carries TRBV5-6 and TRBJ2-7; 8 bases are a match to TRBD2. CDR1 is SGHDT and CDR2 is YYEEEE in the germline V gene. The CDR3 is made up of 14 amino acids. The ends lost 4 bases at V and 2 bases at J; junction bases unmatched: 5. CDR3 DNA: TGTGCCAGCAGCCACGGGACTAGGACCTACGAGCAGTACTTC. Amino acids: CASSHGTRTYEQYF.

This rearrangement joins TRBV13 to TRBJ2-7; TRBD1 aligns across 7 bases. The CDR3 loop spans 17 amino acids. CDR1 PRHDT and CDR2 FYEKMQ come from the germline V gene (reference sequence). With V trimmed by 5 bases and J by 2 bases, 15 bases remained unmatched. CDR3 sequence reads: CASSQGTEKYPTYEQYF. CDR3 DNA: TGTGCCAGCAGCCAAGGGACAGAGAAATACCCAACCTACGAGCAGTACTTC.

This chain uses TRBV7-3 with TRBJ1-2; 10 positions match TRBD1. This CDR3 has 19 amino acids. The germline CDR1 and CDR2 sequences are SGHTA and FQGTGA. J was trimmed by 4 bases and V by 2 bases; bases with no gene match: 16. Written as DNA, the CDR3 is TGTGCCAGCAGCTTAGCATCCTGGACAGGGGGAAGACTCGCCTATGGCTACACCTTC. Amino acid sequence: CASSLASWTGGRLAYGYTF.

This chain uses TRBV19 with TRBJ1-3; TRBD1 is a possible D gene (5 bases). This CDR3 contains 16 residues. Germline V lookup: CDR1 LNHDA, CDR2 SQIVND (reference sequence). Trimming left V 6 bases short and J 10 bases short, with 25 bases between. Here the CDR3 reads CASSPNTRDVDGTIYF. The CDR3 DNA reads TGTGCCAGTAGCCCCAATACCCGGGACGTCGATGGGACCATATATTTT.

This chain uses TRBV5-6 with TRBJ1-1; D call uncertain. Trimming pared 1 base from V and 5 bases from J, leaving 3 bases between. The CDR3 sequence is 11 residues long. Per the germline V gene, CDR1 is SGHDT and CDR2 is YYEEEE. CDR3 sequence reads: CASSLMTEAFF. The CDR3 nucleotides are TGTGCCAGCAGCTTGATGACTGAAGCTTTCTTT.

Written as DNA, the CDR3 is TGTGCCAGCAGCGAGCAGGGGCTTCTCTACGAGCAGTACTTC. Residues: CASSEQGLLYEQYF. The chain combines TRBV5-4 with TRBJ2-7, with a possible D match to TRBD1 (6 bases). CDR3 length equals 14 residues. Germline V gene sequence: CDR1 SGHNT, CDR2 YYREEE (reference sequence). V was shortened by 4 bases and J by 3 bases, with 14 bases between the two germline ends.

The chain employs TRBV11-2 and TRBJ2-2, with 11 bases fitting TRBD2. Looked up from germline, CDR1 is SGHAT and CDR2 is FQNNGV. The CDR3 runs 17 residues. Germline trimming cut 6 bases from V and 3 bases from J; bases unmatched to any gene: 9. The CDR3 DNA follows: TGTGCCAGCAGACCCACCCTAGCGGGAGGATACACCGGGGAGCTGTTTTTT. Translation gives CASRPTLAGGYTGELFF.

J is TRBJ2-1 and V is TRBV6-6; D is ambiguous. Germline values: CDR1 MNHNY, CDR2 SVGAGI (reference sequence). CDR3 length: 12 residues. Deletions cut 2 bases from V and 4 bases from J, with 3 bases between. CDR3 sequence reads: CASSYLYNEQFF. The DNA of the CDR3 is TGTGCCAGCAGTTACCTGTACAATGAGCAGTTCTTC.

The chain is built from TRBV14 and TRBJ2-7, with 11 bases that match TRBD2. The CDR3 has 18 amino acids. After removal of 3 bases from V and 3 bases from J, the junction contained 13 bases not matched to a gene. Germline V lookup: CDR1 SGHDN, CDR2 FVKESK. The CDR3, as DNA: TGTGCCAGCAGCCATAATGAGAGACTAGCGGGGAAATGCTACGAGCAGTACTTC. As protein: CASSHNERLAGKCYEQYF.

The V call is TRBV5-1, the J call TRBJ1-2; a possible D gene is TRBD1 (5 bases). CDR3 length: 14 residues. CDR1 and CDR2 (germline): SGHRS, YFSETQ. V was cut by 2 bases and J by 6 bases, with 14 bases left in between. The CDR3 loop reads CASSLRGVPNGYTF. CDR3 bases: TGCGCCAGCAGCTTACGAGGGGTTCCGAATGGCTACACCTTC.

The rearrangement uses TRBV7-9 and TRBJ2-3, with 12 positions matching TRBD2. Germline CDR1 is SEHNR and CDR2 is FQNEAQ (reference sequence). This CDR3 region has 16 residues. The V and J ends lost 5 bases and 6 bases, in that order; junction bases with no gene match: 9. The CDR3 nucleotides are TGTGCCAGCAGCCACAACCCTAGCGGGGGGGTGGATACGCAGTATTTT. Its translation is CASSHNPSGGVDTQYF.

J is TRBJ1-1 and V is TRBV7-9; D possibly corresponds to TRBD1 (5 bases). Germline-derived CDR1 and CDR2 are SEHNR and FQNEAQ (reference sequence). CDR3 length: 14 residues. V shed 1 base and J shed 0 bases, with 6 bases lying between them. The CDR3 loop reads CASSLEGLNTEAFF. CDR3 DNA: TGTGCCAGCAGCTTAGAGGGGTTGAACACTGAAGCTTTCTTT. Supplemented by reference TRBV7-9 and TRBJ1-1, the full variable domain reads DTGVSQNPRHKITKRGQNVTFRCDPISEHNRLYWYRQTLGQGPEFLTYFQNEAQLEKSRLLSDRFSAERPKGSFSTLEIQRTEQGDSAMYLCASSLEGLNTEAFFGQGTRLTVV.

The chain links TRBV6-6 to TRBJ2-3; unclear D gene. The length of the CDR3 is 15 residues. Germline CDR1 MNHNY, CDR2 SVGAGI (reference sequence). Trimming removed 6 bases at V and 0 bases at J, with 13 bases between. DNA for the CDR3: TGTGCCAGCAGCCGGACGCTTATAAGCACAGATACGCAGTATTTT. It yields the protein CASSRTLISTDTQYF.

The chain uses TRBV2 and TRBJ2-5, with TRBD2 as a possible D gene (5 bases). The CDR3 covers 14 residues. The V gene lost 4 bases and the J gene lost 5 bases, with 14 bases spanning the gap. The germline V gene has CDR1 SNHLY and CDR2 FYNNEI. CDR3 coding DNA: TGTGCCAGCAGTGGGTGGGAGAGGAGTGAGACCCAGTACTTC. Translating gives CASSGWERSETQYF.